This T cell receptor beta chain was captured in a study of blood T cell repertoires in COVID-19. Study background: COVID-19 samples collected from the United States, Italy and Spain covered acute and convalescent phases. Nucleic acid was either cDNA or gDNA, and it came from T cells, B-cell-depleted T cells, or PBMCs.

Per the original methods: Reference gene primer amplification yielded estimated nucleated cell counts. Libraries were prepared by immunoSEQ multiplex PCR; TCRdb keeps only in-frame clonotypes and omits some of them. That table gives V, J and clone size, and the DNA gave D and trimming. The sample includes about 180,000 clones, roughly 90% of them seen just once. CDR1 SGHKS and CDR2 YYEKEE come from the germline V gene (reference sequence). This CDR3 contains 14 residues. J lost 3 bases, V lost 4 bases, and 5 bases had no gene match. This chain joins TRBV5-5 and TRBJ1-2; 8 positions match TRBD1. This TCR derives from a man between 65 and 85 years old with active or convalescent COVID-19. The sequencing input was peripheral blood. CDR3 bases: TGTGCCAGCAGCCTTCAGGGGGCGTACTATGGCTACACCTTC. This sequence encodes CASSLQGAYYGYTF.